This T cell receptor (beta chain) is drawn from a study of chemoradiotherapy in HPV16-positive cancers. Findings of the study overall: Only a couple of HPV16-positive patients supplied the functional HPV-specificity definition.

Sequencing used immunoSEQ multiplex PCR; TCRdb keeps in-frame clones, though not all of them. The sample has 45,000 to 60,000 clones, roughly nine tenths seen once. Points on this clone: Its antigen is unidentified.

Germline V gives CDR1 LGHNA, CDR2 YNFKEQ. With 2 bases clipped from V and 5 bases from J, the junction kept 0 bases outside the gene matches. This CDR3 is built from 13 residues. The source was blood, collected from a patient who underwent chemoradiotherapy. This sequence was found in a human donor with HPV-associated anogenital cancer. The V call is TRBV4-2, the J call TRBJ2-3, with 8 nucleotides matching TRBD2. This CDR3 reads CASSQTSGDTQYF. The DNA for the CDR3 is TGTGCCAGCAGCCAAACTAGCGGAGATACGCAGTATTTT.